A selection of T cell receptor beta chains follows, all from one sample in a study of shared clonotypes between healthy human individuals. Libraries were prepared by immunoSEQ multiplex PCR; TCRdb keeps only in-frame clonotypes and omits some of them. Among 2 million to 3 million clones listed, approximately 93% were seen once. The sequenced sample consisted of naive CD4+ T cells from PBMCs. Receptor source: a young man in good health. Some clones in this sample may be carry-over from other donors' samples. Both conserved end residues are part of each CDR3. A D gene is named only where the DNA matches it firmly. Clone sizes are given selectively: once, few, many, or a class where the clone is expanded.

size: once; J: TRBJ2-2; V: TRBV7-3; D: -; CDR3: CASSPGARNTGELFF; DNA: TGTGCCAGCAGCCCGGGGGCTCGGAACACCGGGGAGCTGTTTTTT
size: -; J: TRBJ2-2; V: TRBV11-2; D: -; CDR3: CASSFRGTGELFF; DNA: TGTGCCAGCAGTTTCAGGGGAACCGGGGAGCTGTTTTTT
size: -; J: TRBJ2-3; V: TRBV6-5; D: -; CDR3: CASSYSGVYTDTQYF; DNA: TGTGCCAGCAGTTACTCGGGGGTTTACACAGATACGCAGTATTTT
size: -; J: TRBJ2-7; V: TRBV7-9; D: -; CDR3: CASSLGGF; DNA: TGTGCCAGCAGCTTGGGGGGCTTC
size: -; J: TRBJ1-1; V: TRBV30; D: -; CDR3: CAWSGPQGRGNTEAFF; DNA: TGTGCCTGGAGTGGTCCCCAGGGGAGGGGGAACACTGAAGCTTTCTTT
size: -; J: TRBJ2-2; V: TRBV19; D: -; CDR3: CASSPQGLAGELFF; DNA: TGTGCCAGTAGTCCCCAGGGTCTCGCCGGGGAGCTGTTTTTT
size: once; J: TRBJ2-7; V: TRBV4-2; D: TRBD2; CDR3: CASSQFPSGRTYEQYF; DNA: TGTGCCAGCAGCCAGTTTCCTAGCGGCCGGACCTACGAGCAGTACTTC
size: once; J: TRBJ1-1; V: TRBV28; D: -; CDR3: CASRSDRAFF; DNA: TGTGCCAGCAGATCCGACAGGGCTTTCTTT
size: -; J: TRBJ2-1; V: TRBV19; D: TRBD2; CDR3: CASSTSRREVGSREQFF; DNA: TGTGCCAGTAGTACATCTCGGCGGGAGGTAGGATCTCGTGAGCAGTTCTTC
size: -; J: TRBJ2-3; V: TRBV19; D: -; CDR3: CASSILALGTDTQYF; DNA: TGTGCCAGTAGTATCCTAGCGTTGGGCACAGATACGCAGTATTTT
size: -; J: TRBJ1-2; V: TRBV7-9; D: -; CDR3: CASSLDGSGYTF; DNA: TGTGCCAGCAGCTTAGATGGGAGTGGCTACACCTTC